Described below is a single T cell receptor beta chain sequence and its context. Its matching antigen is unknown. This sample is drawn from a study of T cell responses to AZD1222 COVID-19 vaccine. Study-level findings and limits: Every sample of the repertoires postdated the peak T cell response. Among those given AZD1222, only 6 or 7 were seropositive at baseline.

Libraries were prepared by immunoSEQ multiplex PCR; TCRdb keeps only in-frame clonotypes and omits some of them. The sample lists fewer than 100,000 clones, roughly 90% occurring once. This sequence originates from an adult who received the AZD1222 COVID-19 vaccine. The sequencing here drew on peripheral blood, taken 28 days after the second AZD1222 dose.

The CDR3 loop reads CASSLALFRQGAGELFF. Here the CDR3 DNA reads TGTGCCAGCAGCTTAGCCCTCTTTAGACAGGGGGCCGGGGAGCTGTTTTTT. The chain is built from TRBV7-2 and TRBJ2-2, with 9 positions matching TRBD1. J lost 6 bases, V lost 0 bases, and 8 bases had no gene match. Germline V gives CDR1 SGHTA, CDR2 FQGNSA. The CDR3 covers 17 residues.